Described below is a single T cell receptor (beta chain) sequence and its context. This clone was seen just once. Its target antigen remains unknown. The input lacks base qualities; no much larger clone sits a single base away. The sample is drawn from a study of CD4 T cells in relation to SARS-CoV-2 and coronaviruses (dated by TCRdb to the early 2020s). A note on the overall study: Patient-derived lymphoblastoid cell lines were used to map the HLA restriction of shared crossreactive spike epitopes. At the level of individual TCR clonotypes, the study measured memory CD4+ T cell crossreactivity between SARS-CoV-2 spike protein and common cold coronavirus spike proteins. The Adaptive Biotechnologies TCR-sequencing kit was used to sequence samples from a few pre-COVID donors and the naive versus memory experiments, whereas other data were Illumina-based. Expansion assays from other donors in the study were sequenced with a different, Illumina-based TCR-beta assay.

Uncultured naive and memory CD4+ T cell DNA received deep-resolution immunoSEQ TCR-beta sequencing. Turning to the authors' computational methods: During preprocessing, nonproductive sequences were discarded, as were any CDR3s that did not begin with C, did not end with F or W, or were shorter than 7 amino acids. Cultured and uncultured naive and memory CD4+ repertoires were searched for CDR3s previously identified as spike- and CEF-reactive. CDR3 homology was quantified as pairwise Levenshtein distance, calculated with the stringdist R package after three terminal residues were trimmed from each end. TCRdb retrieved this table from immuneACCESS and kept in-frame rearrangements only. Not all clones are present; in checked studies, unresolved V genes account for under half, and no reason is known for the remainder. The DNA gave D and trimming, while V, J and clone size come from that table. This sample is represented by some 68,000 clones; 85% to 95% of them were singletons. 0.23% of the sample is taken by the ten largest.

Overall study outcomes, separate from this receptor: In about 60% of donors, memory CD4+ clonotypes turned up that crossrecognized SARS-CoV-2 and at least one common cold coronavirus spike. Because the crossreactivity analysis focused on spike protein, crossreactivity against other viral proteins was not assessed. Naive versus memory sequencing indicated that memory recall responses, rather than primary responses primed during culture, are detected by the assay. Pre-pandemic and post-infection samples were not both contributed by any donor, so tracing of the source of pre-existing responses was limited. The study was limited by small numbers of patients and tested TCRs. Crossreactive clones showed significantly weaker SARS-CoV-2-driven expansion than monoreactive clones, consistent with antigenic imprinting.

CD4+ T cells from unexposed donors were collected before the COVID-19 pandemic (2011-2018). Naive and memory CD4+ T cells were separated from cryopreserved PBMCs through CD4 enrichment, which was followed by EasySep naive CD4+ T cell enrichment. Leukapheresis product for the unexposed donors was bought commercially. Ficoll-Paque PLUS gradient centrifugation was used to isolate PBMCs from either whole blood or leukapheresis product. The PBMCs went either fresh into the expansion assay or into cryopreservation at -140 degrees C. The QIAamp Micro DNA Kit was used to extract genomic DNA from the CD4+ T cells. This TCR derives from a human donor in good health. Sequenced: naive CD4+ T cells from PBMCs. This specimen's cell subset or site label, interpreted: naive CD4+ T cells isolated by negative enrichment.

The CDR3 is CASSAPGQGVWGYTF. Here is the DNA: TGTGCCAGTAGTGCCCCGGGACAGGGAGTGTGGGGCTACACCTTC. This chain is built from TRBV19 and TRBJ1-2, with 9 bases aligning to TRBD1. Including cysteine and phenylalanine, the CDR3 has 15 amino acids. Just the 45-base CDR3 DNA is kept, in frame starting at base 1. The germline V end is reduced by 5 bases and the J end by 8 bases; junction bases left unmatched: 12. The germline V gene (reference sequence) gives CDR1 as LNHDA and CDR2 as SQIVND.